Detailed here is one T cell receptor beta chain. Its specificity is not known. The CDR3 runs to 16 residues. The V and J ends lost 0 bases and 4 bases respectively, with 13 bases between them. CDR1 is MGHRA and CDR2 is YSYEKL in the germline V gene. This specimen belongs to a study of CD8+ T cells in alopecia areata. Turning to the study itself: The study gave treated patients oral tofacitinib at 5 to 10 mg twice daily. Study results and caveats: Scalp sample sequencing also detects resident alphabeta T cells of normal skin. Tofacitinib significantly reduced both scalp clonality and expanded CD8+ clones among the top 100.

Sequencing used cDNA as its template, made by extracting RNA and reverse transcribing it. Sequencing was performed with immunoSEQ multiplex PCR; in TCRdb, only in-frame clones are kept and a portion is missing. The sample contains about 190,000 clones, approximately 56% of which appear only once. Specified treatment: oral pan-JAK inhibitor, 5-10 mg twice daily. Researchers took lesional scalp punch biopsies and peripheral blood from people who were alopecia areata patients. This rearrangement joins TRBV4-1 to TRBJ1-5; D is possibly TRBD1 (5 bases). This receptor was identified in a human donor with alopecia areata. The sample was CD4+ T cells sorted from blood, taken at week 4, from a patient treated with tofacitinib. The CDR3 loop is CASSQEWARVNQPQHF. The CDR3 DNA reads TGCGCCAGCAGCCAAGAGTGGGCCAGGGTGAATCAGCCCCAGCATTTT.